A single sample is the source of the 16 T cell receptor beta chains below, sequenced in a study of T cells after posttransplantation cyclophosphamide. Control samples came 1 year after myeloablative marrow transplants with methotrexate plus calcineurin inhibitor. The table came from immunoSEQ multiplex PCR; TCRdb's copy has only in-frame clones and leaves some out. In the table there are roughly 15,000 clones, approximately 81% of which are singletons. Specimen: PBMCs, collected just under 450 days after allogeneic stem cell transplant with calcineurin inhibitor and methotrexate. The receptors here all came from a male patient between 25 and 39 years old who received an allogeneic stem cell transplant from an unrelated donor, was CMV-positive, and had acute and chronic GVHD. T cells may partly derive from the graft donor.

The genes are TRBV2 and TRBJ2-7; possibly TRBD2 for D (7 bases). Germline loops: CDR1 SNHLY, CDR2 FYNNEI. V lost 1 base to trimming and J lost 10 bases, with 17 bases between them. This CDR3 has 14 amino acids. CDR3 amino acids: CASSEGWGGAPQYF. In DNA form, the CDR3 reads TGTGCCAGCAGTGAAGGGTGGGGGGGGGCCCCTCAGTACTTC.

This clone showed up just a few times. The chain carries TRBV28 and TRBJ1-1; no clear D. The CDR3 extends over 14 amino acids. Looked up from germline, CDR1 is MDHEN and CDR2 is SYDVKM. V was trimmed by 1 base and J by 6 bases, leaving 12 bases between them. The CDR3 is CASSLSRRQSEAFF. The CDR3 DNA sequence: TGTGCCAGCAGTTTATCCCGCAGGCAGTCTGAAGCTTTCTTT. The whole variable domain, remainder taken from reference TRBV28 and TRBJ1-1, is DVKVTQSSRYLVKRTGEKVFLECVQDMDHENMFWYRQDPGLGLRLIYFSYDVKMKEKGDIPEGYSVSREKKERFSLILESASTNQTSMYLCASSLSRRQSEAFFGQGTRLTVV.

This chain joins TRBV5-4 and TRBJ1-3, with D perhaps matching TRBD1 (6 bases). V shed 6 bases and J shed 1 base, with 8 bases lying between them. CDR3 size: 13 residues. CDR1 is SGHNT, CDR2 YYREEE, per germline (reference sequence). The CDR3 bases are TGTGCCAGCACCACAGGGTCTGGAAACACCATATATTTT. The encoded protein is CASTTGSGNTIYF. Variable domain in full (rest from reference TRBV5-4 and TRBJ1-3): ETGVTQSPTHLIKTRGQQVTLRCSSQSGHNTVSWYQQALGQGPQFIFQYYREEENGRGNFPPRFSGLQFPNYSSELNVNALELDDSALYLCASTTGSGNTIYFGEGSWLTVV.

The CDR3 DNA sequence: TGTGCCAGCAGCTTAGGACAGTCTAGCACAGATACGCAGTATTTT. Its translation is CASSLGQSSTDTQYF. This sequence joins TRBV7-2 and TRBJ2-3; tentatively, D is TRBD1 (5 bases). Germline CDR1 and CDR2: SGHTA and FQGNSA. The V and J ends lost 1 base and 0 bases respectively, with 8 bases between them. The CDR3 extends over 15 amino acids. Complete variable domain (other parts from reference TRBV7-2 and TRBJ2-3): GAGVSQSPSNKVTEKGKDVELRCDPISGHTALYWYRQSLGQGLEFLIYFQGNSAPDKSGLPSDRFSAERTGGSVSTLTIQRTQQEDSAVYLCASSLGQSSTDTQYFGPGTRLTVL.

V is TRBV4-2 and J is TRBJ2-5; 12 bases line up with TRBD1. Trimming at V came to 4 bases and at J to 4 bases, leaving 4 bases not matched to a gene. This CDR3 comprises 15 residues. Germline V gives CDR1 LGHNA, CDR2 YNFKEQ. The CDR3 nucleotides are TGTGCCAGCAGCCTACGGGACAGGGGGCTAGAGACCCAGTACTTC. Its translation is CASSLRDRGLETQYF.

The chain is built from TRBV28 and TRBJ1-2, with D maybe TRBD1 (5 bases). This CDR3 contains 14 residues. Per germline, CDR1 MDHEN and CDR2 SYDVKM. V lost 5 bases to trimming and J lost 3 bases, with 13 bases between them. The CDR3 DNA follows: TGTGCCAGCAGTCAACCAGACAGATACTATGGCTACACCTTC. Translating gives CASSQPDRYYGYTF.

The rearrangement uses TRBV4-3 and TRBJ1-2, with D maybe TRBD1 (5 bases). This CDR3 is 14 amino acids long. Trimming stripped 4 bases from V and 8 bases from J, with 17 bases between. Germline CDR1 and CDR2: LGHNA and YSLEER. The CDR3 coding sequence is TGCGCCAGCAGCCCCTCGGAGGGGAACTGGGGCTACACCTTC. Protein: CASSPSEGNWGYTF.

This chain links TRBV7-8 with TRBJ2-3; D is uncertain. Trimming pared 5 bases from V and 4 bases from J, leaving 10 bases between. CDR3 length: 13 amino acids. CDR1 and CDR2 (germline): SGHVS, FQNEAQ. The CDR3 DNA follows: TGTGCCAGCAGCCCACTCACCCCAGATACGCAGTATTTT. It encodes CASSPLTPDTQYF. Drawing the rest from reference TRBV7-8 and TRBJ2-3, the complete variable domain is GAGVSQSPRYKVAKRGQDVALRCDPISGHVSLFWYQQALGQGPEFLTYFQNEAQLDKSGLPSDRFFAERPEGSVSTLKIQRTQQEDSAVYLCASSPLTPDTQYFGPGTRLTVL.

Concerning this clone: One junction end disagrees with the germline gene, perhaps due to a read error. The sample carries other DNA sequences with the same CDR3. V usage is TRBV4-3 and J usage is TRBJ2-2; TRBD2 is a possible D gene (5 bases). CDR1 and CDR2 from the germline V gene are LGHNA and YSLEER. The CDR3 totals 16 residues. CDR3 loop: CASSQGLGGSTGELFF. CDR3 sequence (DNA): TGCGCCAGCAGCCAAGGTCTCGGAGGCAGCACCGGGGAGCTGTTCTTT.

This clone was found a few times. The chain carries TRBV19 and TRBJ1-4; D gene unclear. Germline V gene lookup returns CDR1 LNHDA and CDR2 SQIVND (reference sequence). There are 13 residues in the CDR3. V was trimmed by 6 bases and J by 8 bases, leaving 13 bases between them. In nucleotides, the CDR3 is TGTGCCAGTAGACTAGACCTGGGCGAAAAACTGTTTTTT. The encoded protein is CASRLDLGEKLFF. Full variable domain (outside the CDR3, taken from reference TRBV19 and TRBJ1-4): DGGITQSPKYLFRKEGQNVTLSCEQNLNHDAMYWYRQDPGQGLRLIYYSQIVNDFQKGDIAEGYSVSREKKESFPLTVTSAQKNPTAFYLCASRLDLGEKLFFGSGTQLSVL.

V gene TRBV10-3 combines with J gene TRBJ2-6, with D tentatively TRBD1 (5 bases). The CDR3 runs to 14 residues. Germline V gene data show CDR1 as ENHRY and CDR2 as SYGVKD. The V gene lost 7 bases and the J gene lost 4 bases, with 11 bases spanning the gap. Here the CDR3 reads CAINIGEGANVLTF. CDR3 sequence (DNA): TGTGCCATCAATATAGGGGAAGGGGCCAACGTCCTGACTTTC.

The rearrangement uses TRBV13 and TRBJ1-5; D is perhaps TRBD1 (6 bases). This CDR3 region has 12 residues. CDR1 and CDR2 from the germline V gene are PRHDT and FYEKMQ (reference sequence). The V and J ends lost 1 base and 10 bases respectively, with 8 bases between them. The CDR3 nucleotides are TGTGCCAGCAGCTTAGAGACAGGACCCCAGCATTTT. Protein: CASSLETGPQHF.

The chain couples TRBV6-5 to TRBJ2-5; 9 bases map to TRBD1. CDR1 MNHEY and CDR2 SVGAGI come from the germline V gene. CDR3 length equals 15 residues. Germline trimming cut 5 bases from V and 5 bases from J; bases unmatched to any gene: 9. CDR3 sequence: CASSPPGQGIETQYF. The CDR3 region has the DNA TGTGCCAGCAGTCCCCCGGGACAGGGTATTGAGACCCAGTACTTC.

The rearrangement joins TRBV4-3 to TRBJ2-7; D is unclear. Trimming pared 1 base from V and 3 bases from J, leaving 10 bases between. Germline CDR1 LGHNA, CDR2 YSLEER. The CDR3 has 14 amino acids. The CDR3 sequence is CASSQVGYSYEQYF. The CDR3 coding sequence is TGCGCCAGCAGCCAAGTTGGGTACAGCTACGAGCAGTACTTC.

The chain is built from TRBV9 and TRBJ1-2, with D uncertain. The length of the CDR3 is 15 residues. CDR1 and CDR2 (germline): SGDLS, YYNGEE. The V and J ends lost 3 bases and 2 bases respectively, with 14 bases between them. The CDR3: CASSGAGEWNYGYTF. The CDR3 DNA follows: TGTGCCAGCAGCGGGGCGGGCGAATGGAACTATGGCTACACCTTC.

CDR3 sequence reads: CASSQDRQYNQPQHF. The CDR3 nucleotides read TGCGCCAGCAGCCAAGATAGACAGTACAATCAGCCCCAGCATTTT. V and J are TRBV4-1 and TRBJ1-5; a weak D match, TRBD1 (5 bases). V lost 0 bases, J lost 3 bases, and 9 bases lay in between. The CDR3 extends over 15 amino acids. Germline CDR1 is MGHRA and CDR2 is YSYEKL.